This TCR beta chain was sequenced for a study of spatial heterogeneity in lung cancer. The time point was: blood at routine non-recurrence follow-up after resection. This clonotype has ten or more counts. The V end lost 4 bases, the J end lost 2 bases, and 6 bases lay between the germline ends. Germline V gene lookup returns CDR1 SGHVS and CDR2 FQNEAQ. The CDR3 has 13 residues. TCRdb analysed the 5' RACE reads with MiXCR anew, one entry per CDR3 protein. The table records roughly 120,000 distinct CDR3 sequences, approximately 10% of them present only once. V usage is TRBV7-8 and J usage is TRBJ1-3; D is ambiguous. The sample in question was PBMCs, obtained at follow-up. The receptor's source is a female donor with early-stage non-small cell lung cancer. CDR3: CASSSRTGNTIYF. The CDR3 DNA reads as TGTGCCAGCAGCTCACGGACTGGAAACACCATATATTTT.